This T cell receptor beta chain was captured in a study of shared clonotypes between healthy human individuals. Repertoires were generated with immunoSEQ multiplex PCR, while TCRdb's copy carries only in-frame clones and drops some. The sample yields more than 2,000,000 clones, 80% to 95% seen once. Germline V gene data show CDR1 as SEHNR and CDR2 as FQNEAQ (reference sequence). This CDR3 is 13 amino acids long. With 4 bases removed from V and 0 bases from J, the gap between germline ends came to 6 bases. As for this clone: Other DNA sequences within the sample encode an identical CDR3.

This TCR came from a man aged 18 to 35 in good health. Some clones in this sample may be carry-over from other donors' samples. Input material: naive CD4+ T cells from PBMCs. Subset described: CD45RA+ positively selected. The gene calls are TRBV7-9 and TRBJ1-2; D unclear. CDR3: CASSSTSNYGYTF. CDR3 DNA: TGTGCCAGCAGCTCAACATCTAACTATGGCTACACCTTC.